This T cell receptor beta chain appears in the sequencing data of a study of technical replicates of blood from several donors. The V and J ends lost 10 bases and 4 bases, in that order; junction bases with no gene match: 13. Germline V gene data show CDR1 as ENHRY and CDR2 as SYGVKD. The CDR3 covers 15 residues. Assay: immunoSEQ multiplex PCR; the TCRdb copy retains only in-frame clones and omits some. This table has 75,000 to 95,000 clones, roughly 93% appearing once. Specimen: T cells isolated from PBMCs. This chain joins TRBV10-3 and TRBJ2-3; 8 bases map to TRBD2. The TCR comes from a human donor in good health. This CDR3 reads CATRREEVAADTQYF. CDR3 DNA sequence: TGTGCCACACGGCGGGAGGAGGTTGCAGCAGATACGCAGTATTTT.